Reported below is one T cell receptor beta chain. The antigen remains undetermined. Time point specified: cycle 4 day 1 (C4D1), after about 6 weeks of nivolumab. After autologous stem cell transplantation all patients relapsed, and prior brentuximab vedotin exposure differed between cohorts. The data stem from a study of PD-1 blockade in classical Hodgkin lymphoma. CDR1 and CDR2 from the germline V gene are MNHEY and SMNVEV (reference sequence). This CDR3 has 14 residues. Between the trimmed V and J ends, which lost 3 bases and 8 bases, there was a span of 16 bases. TCRdb's copy holds only in-frame clones and misses some; the assay was immunoSEQ multiplex PCR. This table has tens of thousands of clones, around four fifths appearing once. General study points: Nivolumab starters within 1 year of ASCT were excluded. Prior therapy or disease activity may underlie the repertoire differences, whose causes remain undefined.

The receptor was derived from a human donor with classical Hodgkin lymphoma. The chain has TRBV27 and TRBJ1-2, with D tentatively TRBD1 (5 bases). Sequencing was performed on peripheral blood mononuclear cells (PBMCs), taken before the fourth cycle of nivolumab. The CDR3 sequence: CASSLVGAGGGYTF. The CDR3, as DNA: TGTGCCAGCAGTTTGGTCGGGGCCGGGGGGGGCTACACCTTC.